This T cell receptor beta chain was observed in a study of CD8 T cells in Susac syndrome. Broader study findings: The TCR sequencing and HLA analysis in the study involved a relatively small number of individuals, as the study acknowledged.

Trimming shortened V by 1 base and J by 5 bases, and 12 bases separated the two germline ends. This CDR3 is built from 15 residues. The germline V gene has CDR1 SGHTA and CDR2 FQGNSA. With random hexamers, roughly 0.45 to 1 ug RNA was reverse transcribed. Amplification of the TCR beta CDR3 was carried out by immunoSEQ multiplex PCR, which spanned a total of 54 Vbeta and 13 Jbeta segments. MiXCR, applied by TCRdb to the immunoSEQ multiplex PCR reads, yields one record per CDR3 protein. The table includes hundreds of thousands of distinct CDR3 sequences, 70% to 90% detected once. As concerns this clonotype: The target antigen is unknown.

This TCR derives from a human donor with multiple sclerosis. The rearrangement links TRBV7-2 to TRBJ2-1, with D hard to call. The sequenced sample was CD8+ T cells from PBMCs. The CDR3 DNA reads TGTGCCAGCAGCTTAGATACTGGTTCCCACAATGAGCAGTTCTTC. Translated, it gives CASSLDTGSHNEQFF. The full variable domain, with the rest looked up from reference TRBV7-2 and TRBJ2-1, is GAGVSQSPSNKVTEKGKDVELRCDPISGHTALYWYRQSLGQGLEFLIYFQGNSAPDKSGLPSDRFSAERTGGSVSTLTIQRTQQEDSAVYLCASSLDTGSHNEQFFGPGTRLTVL.